Listed below are T cell receptor beta chains from one sample, sequenced in a study of cytomegalovirus exposure and HLA in healthy donors. Repertoires were generated with immunoSEQ multiplex PCR, while TCRdb's copy carries only in-frame clones and drops some. The data hold approximately 140,000 clones, with roughly 80% observed a single time. The sample was PBMCs. The receptors originated from a man aged 40-55 years in good health and CMV-seronegative. Both conserved end residues are part of each CDR3. The D gene is left open where the match is weak. The size of a clone is reported for some rows only, either as once, few or many, or as a class for expanded clones.

D gene	clone size	V gene	J gene	CDR3 protein	CDR3 DNA
TRBD2	few	TRBV27	TRBJ2-3	CASRSLAGASTDTQYF	TGTGCCAGCAGATCACTAGCGGGCGCTAGCACAGATACGCAGTATTTT
NA	NA	TRBV7-2	TRBJ2-1	CASSLGGFGTDNEQFF	TGTGCCAGCAGCTTAGGAGGCTTCGGTACGGATAATGAGCAGTTCTTC
NA	NA	TRBV28	TRBJ1-5	CASSYFRVGQPQHF	TGTGCCAGCTCATACTTCCGGGTGGGTCAGCCCCAGCATTTT
NA	NA	TRBV7-6	TRBJ2-3	CASSVTGTTRGWPDTQYF	TGTGCCAGCAGCGTAACCGGGACTACCAGGGGTTGGCCAGATACGCAGTATTTT
NA	NA	TRBV4-3	TRBJ1-1	CASSFRTGLNTEAFF	TGCGCCAGCAGTTTTAGAACAGGTTTGAACACTGAAGCTTTCTTT
NA	NA	TRBV18	TRBJ2-7	CASSPTKGIDEQYF	TGTGCCAGCTCACCCACGAAGGGGATCGACGAGCAGTACTTC
TRBD2	NA	TRBV7-2	TRBJ2-7	CASRPPGTSFSYEQYF	TGTGCCAGCAGGCCTCCCGGGACTAGCTTCTCCTACGAGCAGTACTTC
NA	NA	TRBV4-2	TRBJ2-4	CASSQEWGGDAKNIQYF	TGTGCCAGCAGCCAAGAATGGGGGGGCGACGCCAAAAACATTCAGTACTTC
NA	NA	TRBV9	TRBJ1-2	CASSVEQGSSYGYTF	TGTGCCAGCAGCGTAGAGCAGGGTAGTAGCTATGGCTACACCTTC
TRBD2	NA	TRBV7-6	TRBJ2-5	CASSLGTSGDEETQYF	TGTGCCAGCAGCTTGGGGACTAGCGGGGACGAAGAGACCCAGTACTTC
TRBD1	few	TRBV5-1	TRBJ1-1	CASHLRGENTEAFF	TGCGCCAGCCACCTCAGGGGGGAGAACACTGAAGCTTTCTTT
TRBD1	NA	TRBV7-9	TRBJ2-3	CASSQGVSTDTQYF	TGTGCCAGCAGCCAGGGGGTCAGCACAGATACGCAGTATTTT
NA	NA	TRBV28	TRBJ2-2	CASSFFSYFQTVDPNTGELFF	TGTGCCAGCAGTTTTTTCTCTTACTTCCAGACAGTAGACCCGAACACCGGGGAGCTGTTTTTT
NA	few	TRBV27	TRBJ1-2	CASTLAEGGGYTF	TGTGCCAGCACCCTCGCGGAGGGAGGGGGCTACACCTTC
TRBD1	once	TRBV2	TRBJ2-5	CASSEGLTGIEETQYF	TGTGCCAGCAGTGAAGGGTTGACAGGGATAGAGGAGACCCAGTACTTC
TRBD2	NA	TRBV7-6	TRBJ2-3	CASSPRLSGGVNTQYF	TGTGCCAGCAGCCCGCGCCTGAGCGGGGGGGTGAATACGCAGTATTTT
NA	NA	TRBV5-1	TRBJ1-1	CASRVGDTEAFF	TGCGCCAGCAGGGTAGGGGACACTGAAGCTTTCTTT
TRBD2	NA	TRBV4-2	TRBJ2-3	CASSQVLAGGQDTQYF	TGTGCCAGCAGCCAAGTCTTAGCGGGGGGGCAAGATACGCAGTATTTT
NA	NA	TRBV4-3	TRBJ1-1	CASSQGPEAFF	TGCGCCAGCAGCCAGGGGCCCGAAGCTTTCTTT
NA	NA	TRBV10-3	TRBJ1-1	CAGRQGGEMNTEAFF	TGTGCCGGCCGTCAGGGCGGGGAGATGAACACTGAAGCTTTCTTT
NA	NA	TRBV18	TRBJ1-4	CASSPGRQEKLFF	TGTGCCAGCTCACCGGGCCGGCAAGAAAAACTGTTTTTT
NA	NA	TRBV7-2	TRBJ2-1	CASSGQGRAYNEQFF	TGTGCCAGCAGCGGGCAGGGAAGGGCTTACAATGAGCAGTTCTTC
NA	NA	TRBV9	TRBJ2-5	CASSVIPGPQETQYF	TGTGCCAGCAGCGTAATCCCGGGTCCCCAAGAGACCCAGTACTTC
NA	NA	TRBV5-1	TRBJ1-6	CASSGQDNSPLHF	TGCGCCAGCAGTGGACAAGATAATTCACCCCTCCACTTT
TRBD1	NA	TRBV4-1	TRBJ1-2	CASSQPQGATNYGYTF	TGCGCCAGCAGCCAACCCCAGGGGGCGACTAACTATGGCTACACCTTC
TRBD1	NA	TRBV19	TRBJ2-1	CASSRTGTGGQGWFF	TGTGCCAGTAGTCGGACCGGGACAGGGGGCCAAGGGTGGTTCTTC
NA	NA	TRBV11-3	TRBJ1-1	CASSLGETEAFF	TGTGCCAGCAGCTTAGGGGAGACTGAAGCTTTCTTT
TRBD1	NA	TRBV5-4	TRBJ1-2	CATTTGQGAGYGYTF	TGTGCCACCACCACGGGACAGGGGGCAGGCTATGGCTACACCTTC
NA	few	TRBV6-5	TRBJ2-3	CASGQPPDTQYF	TGTGCCAGCGGCCAACCCCCAGATACGCAGTATTTT
TRBD1	NA	TRBV19	TRBJ1-2	CASSPRTGVPYGYTF	TGTGCCAGTAGTCCTCGGACAGGAGTACCCTATGGCTACACCTTC
TRBD1	NA	TRBV9	TRBJ1-2	CASSTRDSSSHGYTF	TGTGCCAGCAGCACGCGGGACAGTAGTTCACATGGCTACACCTTC
TRBD1	NA	TRBV13	TRBJ1-1	CASSLQGATEAFF	TGTGCCAGCAGCTTACAGGGGGCCACTGAAGCTTTCTTT
NA	NA	TRBV21-1	TRBJ2-7	CASSRGQGGALEQYF	TGTGCCAGCAGCAGGGGACAGGGGGGGGCCCTCGAGCAGTACTTC
NA	NA	TRBV23-1	TRBJ1-2	CARPNPESPGDGYTF	TGCGCCAGGCCCAATCCGGAAAGCCCAGGGGATGGCTACACCTTC
NA	NA	TRBV5-1	TRBJ1-4	CASSPMAVGAGLNEKLFF	TGCGCCAGCAGCCCAATGGCCGTGGGCGCCGGCCTAAATGAAAAACTGTTTTTT
TRBD1	NA	TRBV2	TRBJ1-5	CASSVQGGDQPQHF	TGTGCCAGCAGTGTGCAGGGGGGTGATCAGCCCCAGCATTTT
TRBD2	NA	TRBV13	TRBJ2-5	CASSLRTSGQETQYF	TGTGCCAGCAGCTTACGGACTAGCGGCCAAGAGACCCAGTACTTC
NA	NA	TRBV27	TRBJ2-4	CASSPPAGMEFGIQYF	TGTGCCAGCAGCCCCCCGGCAGGGATGGAGTTCGGCATTCAGTACTTC
NA	NA	TRBV5-8	TRBJ2-4	CASSLLGGRAKNIQYF	TGTGCCAGCAGCTTGTTAGGGGGTCGAGCCAAAAACATTCAGTACTTC
NA	NA	TRBV7-2	TRBJ1-2	CASSRCRGSLDGYTF	TGTGCCAGCAGCCGCTGCAGGGGTTCTCTCGATGGCTACACCTTC
NA	NA	TRBV27	TRBJ2-5	CASSPYLLRGQETQYF	TGTGCCAGCAGTCCCTACCTCCTGCGGGGCCAAGAGACCCAGTACTTC
NA	few	TRBV4-1	TRBJ2-2	CASSLESTGRGELFF	TGCGCCAGCAGCCTGGAAAGTACAGGTCGCGGGGAGCTGTTTTTT
TRBD1	NA	TRBV11-2	TRBJ1-2	CASSPATTLDRGYNYGYTF	TGTGCCAGCAGCCCGGCTACGACTCTGGACAGGGGATACAACTATGGCTACACCTTC
TRBD1	NA	TRBV5-1	TRBJ2-5	CASSSDRGGETQYF	TGCGCCAGCAGCTCGGACAGGGGCGGGGAGACCCAGTACTTC
TRBD2	NA	TRBV6-6	TRBJ2-1	CASSYSPSRGDNEQFF	TGTGCCAGCAGTTACTCACCGTCTCGGGGGGACAATGAGCAGTTCTTC
TRBD1	NA	TRBV2	TRBJ1-4	CASTRETGHEKLFF	TGTGCCAGCACGAGGGAGACAGGGCATGAAAAACTGTTTTTT
TRBD1	once	TRBV7-9	TRBJ1-4	CASSFQDRDILFF	TGTGCCAGCAGCTTTCAGGACAGGGACATCCTGTTTTTT